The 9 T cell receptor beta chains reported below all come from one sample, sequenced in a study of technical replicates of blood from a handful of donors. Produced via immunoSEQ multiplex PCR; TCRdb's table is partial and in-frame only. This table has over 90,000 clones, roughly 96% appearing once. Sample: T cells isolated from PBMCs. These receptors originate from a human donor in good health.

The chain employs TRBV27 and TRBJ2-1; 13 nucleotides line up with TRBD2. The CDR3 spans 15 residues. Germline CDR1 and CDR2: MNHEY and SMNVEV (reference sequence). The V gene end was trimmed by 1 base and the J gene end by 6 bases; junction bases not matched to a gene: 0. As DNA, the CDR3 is TGTGCCAGCAGTTTATGGACTAGCGGGAGCAATGAGCAGTTCTTC. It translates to CASSLWTSGSNEQFF.

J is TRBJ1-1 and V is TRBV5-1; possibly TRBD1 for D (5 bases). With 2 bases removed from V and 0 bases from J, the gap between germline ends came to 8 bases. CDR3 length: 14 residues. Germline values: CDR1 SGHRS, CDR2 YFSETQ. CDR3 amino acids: CASSFGGLNTEAFF. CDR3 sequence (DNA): TGCGCCAGCAGCTTTGGGGGGTTGAACACTGAAGCTTTCTTT.

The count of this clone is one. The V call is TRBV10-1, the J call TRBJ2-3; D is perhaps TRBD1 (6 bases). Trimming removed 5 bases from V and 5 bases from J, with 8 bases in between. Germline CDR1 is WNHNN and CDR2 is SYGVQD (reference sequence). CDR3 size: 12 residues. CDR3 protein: CASSKQGDTQYF. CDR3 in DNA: TGCGCCAGCAGTAAACAGGGAGATACGCAGTATTTT.

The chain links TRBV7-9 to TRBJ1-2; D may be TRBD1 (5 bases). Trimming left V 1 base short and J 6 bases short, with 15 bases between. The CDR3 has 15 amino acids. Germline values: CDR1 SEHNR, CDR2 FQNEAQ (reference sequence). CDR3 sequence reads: CASSLDNPGIDGYTF. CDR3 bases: TGTGCCAGCAGCTTAGATAACCCAGGGATAGATGGCTACACCTTC.

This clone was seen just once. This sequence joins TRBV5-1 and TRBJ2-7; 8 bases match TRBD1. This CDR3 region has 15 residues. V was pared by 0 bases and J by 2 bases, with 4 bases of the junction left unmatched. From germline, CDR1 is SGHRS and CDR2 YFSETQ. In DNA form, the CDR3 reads TGCGCCAGCAGCTTGGTAGGGACAGGAACCTACGAGCAGTACTTC. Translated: CASSLVGTGTYEQYF.

The CDR3 DNA reads as TGTGCCAGCAGGTGGACAGGGGGCGTTGCCGGGGAGCTGTTTTTT. Amino acids: CASRWTGGVAGELFF. The chain carries TRBV28 and TRBJ2-2, with 11 bases identical to TRBD1. The CDR3 spans 15 residues. V trimming: 6 bases; J trimming: 6 bases; junction bases outside the gene matches: 6. Germline-derived CDR1 and CDR2 are MDHEN and SYDVKM.

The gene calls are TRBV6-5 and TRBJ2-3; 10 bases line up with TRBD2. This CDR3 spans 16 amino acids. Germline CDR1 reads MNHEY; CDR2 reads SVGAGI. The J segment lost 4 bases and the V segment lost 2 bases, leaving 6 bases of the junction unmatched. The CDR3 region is CASSYKGAGGPDTQYF. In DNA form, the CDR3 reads TGTGCCAGCAGTTACAAGGGAGCGGGAGGGCCAGATACGCAGTATTTT.

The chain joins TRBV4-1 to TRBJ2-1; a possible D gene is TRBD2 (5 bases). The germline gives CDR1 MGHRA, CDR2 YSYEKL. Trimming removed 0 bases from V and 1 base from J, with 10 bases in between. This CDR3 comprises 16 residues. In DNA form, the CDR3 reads TGCGCCAGCAGCCAAGAGGACTCCCCATCCTACAATGAGCAGTTCTTC. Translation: CASSQEDSPSYNEQFF.

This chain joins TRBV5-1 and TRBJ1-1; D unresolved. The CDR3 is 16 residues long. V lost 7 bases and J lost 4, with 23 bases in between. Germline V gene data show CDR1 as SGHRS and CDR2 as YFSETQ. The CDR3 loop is CASHPEADSVGTEAFF. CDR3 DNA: TGCGCCAGCCACCCGGAGGCAGATTCGGTGGGCACTGAAGCTTTCTTT.